This T cell receptor (beta chain) originates from a study of T-cell memory formation after mild COVID-19. Points on this clonotype: Its antigen is as yet unknown.

Overall study findings and caveats: Cross-reactive memory apparently joined, as some responding clones appeared in pre-infection memory.

Employing constant-segment primers, 5'RACE generated TCR alpha and TCR beta cDNA libraries bearing sample barcodes and UMIs. TCRdb re-analysed the 5' RACE reads in MiXCR, keeping a single row per CDR3 protein. The table has just over 350,000 distinct CDR3 sequences, under 15% seen once. This CDR3 has 12 residues. V was clipped by 6 bases and J by 2 bases, with 10 bases between them. Per the germline V gene, CDR1 is DFQATT and CDR2 is SNEGSKA (reference sequence). The sample was PBMCs or a T cell subset sorted from them (not recorded which). V usage is TRBV20-1 and J usage is TRBJ1-2; possible D gene TRBD1, 5 bases. The TCR was taken from a young man who had mild COVID-19 (a few samples of this study predate the infection). Cell type and time point are not known. CDR3 coding DNA: TGCAGTGCCAAGAAGGGGAACTATGGCTACACCTTC. Encoded protein: CSAKKGNYGYTF.